Listed below are T cell receptor beta chains from one sample, sequenced in a study of shared clonotypes between healthy human individuals. TCRdb keeps only in-frame clones here, not all; method: immunoSEQ multiplex PCR. The table records about half a million clones, roughly four fifths of them present only once. Specimen: PBMCs. These receptors were collected from a woman in her 40s in good health. Some clones in this sample may be carry-over from other donors' samples. Both conserved end residues are part of each CDR3. Each record gives: clone size, V gene, J gene, D gene, CDR3 DNA, CDR3 protein. The D gene is left open where the match is weak. Some rows have no size entry. The others give once, few or many, or a class for an expanded clone.

clone size: few
V gene: TRBV20-1
J gene: TRBJ2-5
D gene: .
CDR3 DNA: TGCAGTGCTAGAGATAGACAGACCCAGTACTTC
CDR3 protein: CSARDRQTQYF

clone size: once
V gene: TRBV5-1
J gene: TRBJ2-7
D gene: TRBD1
CDR3 DNA: TGCGCCAGCAGCTTGGGGGACAGGGTTTACGAGCAGTACTTC
CDR3 protein: CASSLGDRVYEQYF

clone size: .
V gene: TRBV29-1
J gene: TRBJ2-7
D gene: .
CDR3 DNA: TGCAGCGTTGCGGGGGCCAGCGGATCCTACGAGCAGTACTTC
CDR3 protein: CSVAGASGSYEQYF

clone size: .
V gene: TRBV7-6
J gene: TRBJ2-1
D gene: .
CDR3 DNA: TGTGCCAGCAGCCCGTCGGGGAACTCTTTATACAATGAGCAGTTCTTC
CDR3 protein: CASSPSGNSLYNEQFF

clone size: few
V gene: TRBV30
J gene: TRBJ1-1
D gene: .
CDR3 DNA: TGTGCCTGGAGTCCCCGGATGAACACTGAAGCTTTCTTT
CDR3 protein: CAWSPRMNTEAFF

clone size: .
V gene: TRBV7-3
J gene: TRBJ2-5
D gene: TRBD2
CDR3 DNA: TGTGCCAGCAGCTTAGGCCTAGCGGGAGATGAGACCCAGTACTTC
CDR3 protein: CASSLGLAGDETQYF

clone size: few
V gene: TRBV28
J gene: TRBJ2-7
D gene: .
CDR3 DNA: TGTGCCAGCAGGAGGGGCGACAGTGCCTACGAGCAGTACTTC
CDR3 protein: CASRRGDSAYEQYF

clone size: .
V gene: TRBV6-6
J gene: TRBJ2-3
D gene: .
CDR3 DNA: TGTGCCAGCAGCCCGAGACAGTCTGGGGCAGATACGCAGTATTTT
CDR3 protein: CASSPRQSGADTQYF

clone size: .
V gene: TRBV11-2
J gene: TRBJ2-2
D gene: .
CDR3 DNA: TGTGCCAGCAGCTTAGGGGGGGGCTCCACCGGGGAGCTGTTTTTT
CDR3 protein: CASSLGGGSTGELFF

clone size: few
V gene: TRBV2
J gene: TRBJ1-1
D gene: TRBD1
CDR3 DNA: TGTGCCAGCGTAGAACAGGGGGGATACACTGAAGCTTTCTTT
CDR3 protein: CASVEQGGYTEAFF

clone size: .
V gene: TRBV13
J gene: TRBJ2-4
D gene: TRBD1
CDR3 DNA: TGTGCCAGCAGCAACCGGACAGGGCGGAACATTCAGTACTTC
CDR3 protein: CASSNRTGRNIQYF

clone size: .
V gene: TRBV2
J gene: TRBJ1-2
D gene: .
CDR3 DNA: TGTGCCAGCAGTCAAGAGGGGACAAACTATGGCTACACCTTC
CDR3 protein: CASSQEGTNYGYTF

clone size: .
V gene: TRBV7-9
J gene: TRBJ1-1
D gene: TRBD1
CDR3 DNA: TGTGCCAGCAGCTTAGCCGGGACAGGGAAGACTGAAGCTTTCTTT
CDR3 protein: CASSLAGTGKTEAFF

clone size: .
V gene: TRBV19
J gene: TRBJ2-2
D gene: TRBD2
CDR3 DNA: TGTGCCAGTAGTGTGACTAGCGACACCGGGGAGCTGTTTTTT
CDR3 protein: CASSVTSDTGELFF

clone size: .
V gene: TRBV7-7
J gene: TRBJ1-3
D gene: .
CDR3 DNA: TGTGCTAGCAGCTTAGCGACAGGCTCTGGAAACACCATATATTTT
CDR3 protein: CASSLATGSGNTIYF

clone size: .
V gene: TRBV30
J gene: TRBJ2-5
D gene: TRBD2
CDR3 DNA: TGTGCCTGGAGCGAGGGACTAGCGGTAGAGACCCAGTACTTC
CDR3 protein: CAWSEGLAVETQYF

clone size: .
V gene: TRBV5-1
J gene: TRBJ2-7
D gene: .
CDR3 DNA: TGCGCCAGCAGTCCCGATCTGTACGAGCAGTACTTC
CDR3 protein: CASSPDLYEQYF

clone size: once
V gene: TRBV9
J gene: TRBJ1-6
D gene: TRBD1
CDR3 DNA: TGTGCCAGCAGCCCTTGGACAGGTTATAATTCACCCCTCCACTTT
CDR3 protein: CASSPWTGYNSPLHF

clone size: .
V gene: TRBV30
J gene: TRBJ2-5
D gene: TRBD2
CDR3 DNA: TGTGCCTGCGTAGGACTAGCGGGGGGGACCCAGTACTTC
CDR3 protein: CACVGLAGGTQYF

clone size: .
V gene: TRBV21-1
J gene: TRBJ1-5
D gene: .
CDR3 DNA: TGTGCCAGCAGCACACAGGGGGCACATCAGCCCCAGCATTTT
CDR3 protein: CASSTQGAHQPQHF

clone size: .
V gene: TRBV27
J gene: TRBJ1-1
D gene: .
CDR3 DNA: TGTGCCAGCAGTTTCCTCGGGGGGGGTACTGAAGCTTTCTTT
CDR3 protein: CASSFLGGGTEAFF

clone size: .
V gene: TRBV15
J gene: TRBJ2-7
D gene: TRBD2
CDR3 DNA: TGTGCCACCCAGCGGGGCTACGAGCAGTACTTC
CDR3 protein: CATQRGYEQYF

clone size: .
V gene: TRBV4-2
J gene: TRBJ2-7
D gene: .
CDR3 DNA: TGTGCCAGCAGCCAAGATTTCAGCGGCTACGAGCAGTACTTC
CDR3 protein: CASSQDFSGYEQYF

clone size: few
V gene: TRBV2
J gene: TRBJ2-7
D gene: TRBD1
CDR3 DNA: TGTGCCAGCAGAAGACAGGGGGCAGTGTACGAGCAGTACTTC
CDR3 protein: CASRRQGAVYEQYF

clone size: .
V gene: TRBV29-1
J gene: TRBJ2-3
D gene: .
CDR3 DNA: TGCAGCGTCGGGGACTCCATGCGCACAGATACGCAGTATTTT
CDR3 protein: CSVGDSMRTDTQYF

clone size: few
V gene: TRBV5-6
J gene: TRBJ2-5
D gene: .
CDR3 DNA: TGTGCCAGCAGCTTTGGGGGGGCTCCAGAGACCCAGTACTTC
CDR3 protein: CASSFGGAPETQYF

clone size: once
V gene: TRBV18
J gene: TRBJ2-7
D gene: .
CDR3 DNA: TGTGCCAGCTCACCACCTACCCCCGCGGGGAGCGAGCAGTACTTC
CDR3 protein: CASSPPTPAGSEQYF

clone size: .
V gene: TRBV5-4
J gene: TRBJ2-3
D gene: .
CDR3 DNA: TGTGCCAGCAGCTTACCAGGCGACACAGATACGCAGTATTTT
CDR3 protein: CASSLPGDTDTQYF

clone size: .
V gene: TRBV10-3
J gene: TRBJ2-7
D gene: .
CDR3 DNA: TGTGCCATCAGTGAGTCGATAAGCACCCACGAGCAGTACTTC
CDR3 protein: CAISESISTHEQYF

clone size: .
V gene: TRBV6-4
J gene: TRBJ2-3
D gene: TRBD2
CDR3 DNA: TGTGCCAGCAGTGAGAGTGGTACTAGCGCAGATACGCAGTATTTT
CDR3 protein: CASSESGTSADTQYF

clone size: .
V gene: TRBV7-2
J gene: TRBJ2-7
D gene: .
CDR3 DNA: TGTGCCAGCAGCTTAGCAGGGACCCTCTACGAGCAGTACTTC
CDR3 protein: CASSLAGTLYEQYF

clone size: .
V gene: TRBV4-1
J gene: TRBJ1-2
D gene: .
CDR3 DNA: TGCGCCAGCAGCCAAGTTTCAGGGACTAACTATGGCTACACCTTC
CDR3 protein: CASSQVSGTNYGYTF

clone size: .
V gene: TRBV2
J gene: TRBJ1-5
D gene: .
CDR3 DNA: TGTGCCAGCAGTTCTTACGGGACCCATAGCAATCAGCCCCAGCATTTT
CDR3 protein: CASSSYGTHSNQPQHF

clone size: .
V gene: TRBV7-9
J gene: TRBJ2-1
D gene: TRBD1
CDR3 DNA: TGTGCCAGCAGCGACTGGACAGGGATCGAAAATGAGCAGTTCTTC
CDR3 protein: CASSDWTGIENEQFF

clone size: .
V gene: TRBV7-8
J gene: TRBJ1-3
D gene: TRBD1
CDR3 DNA: TGTGCCAGCAGCTTAGTTACAGGGGGGAGTCTTTCTGGAAACACCATATATTTT
CDR3 protein: CASSLVTGGSLSGNTIYF

clone size: .
V gene: TRBV5-1
J gene: TRBJ1-1
D gene: .
CDR3 DNA: TGCGCCAGCAGCTTGTTCAGACAGAACACTGAAGCTTTCTTT
CDR3 protein: CASSLFRQNTEAFF

clone size: .
V gene: TRBV7-9
J gene: TRBJ1-4
D gene: .
CDR3 DNA: TGTGCCAGCAGCCTTGGGCCTGAACTTGAAAAACTGTTTTTT
CDR3 protein: CASSLGPELEKLFF

clone size: few
V gene: TRBV18
J gene: TRBJ2-7
D gene: .
CDR3 DNA: TGTGCCAGCTCACCACCCTACGGTTCCTACGAGCAGTACTTC
CDR3 protein: CASSPPYGSYEQYF

clone size: many
V gene: TRBV7-6
J gene: TRBJ2-7
D gene: TRBD2
CDR3 DNA: TGTGCCAGCAGCACCTTAGCGGGGTCCTACGAGCAGTACTTC
CDR3 protein: CASSTLAGSYEQYF

clone size: .
V gene: TRBV28
J gene: TRBJ2-7
D gene: .
CDR3 DNA: TGTGCCAGCAGTTTTTGGGGGTACGAGCAGTACTTC
CDR3 protein: CASSFWGYEQYF

clone size: many
V gene: TRBV7-6
J gene: TRBJ2-7
D gene: TRBD2
CDR3 DNA: TGTGCCAGCAGCTTGGGGGGGGTCTACGAGCAGTACTTC
CDR3 protein: CASSLGGVYEQYF

clone size: .
V gene: TRBV7-9
J gene: TRBJ2-7
D gene: .
CDR3 DNA: TGTGCCAGCAGCTTACCTAATAGCTACGAGCAGTACTTC
CDR3 protein: CASSLPNSYEQYF

clone size: .
V gene: TRBV19
J gene: TRBJ1-3
D gene: TRBD1
CDR3 DNA: TGTGCCAGTAGCACCGGGACAGACTCTGGAAACACCATATATTTT
CDR3 protein: CASSTGTDSGNTIYF

clone size: .
V gene: TRBV7-8
J gene: TRBJ1-5
D gene: .
CDR3 DNA: TGTGCCAGCAGCTCGACGTATCGTGGCAGGACCTCTAGCAATCAGCCCCAGCATTTT
CDR3 protein: CASSSTYRGRTSSNQPQHF

clone size: .
V gene: TRBV7-2
J gene: TRBJ2-5
D gene: .
CDR3 DNA: TGTGCCAGCCGGGTAGCAGAGACCCAGTACTTC
CDR3 protein: CASRVAETQYF

clone size: few
V gene: TRBV30
J gene: TRBJ1-3
D gene: .
CDR3 DNA: TGTGCCTGGGTGACAGAAACCCCTAGAAACACCATATATTTT
CDR3 protein: CAWVTETPRNTIYF

clone size: .
V gene: TRBV2
J gene: TRBJ2-7
D gene: TRBD1
CDR3 DNA: TGTGCCAGCAGCGGACAGGCGATCTCCTACGAGCAGTACTTC
CDR3 protein: CASSGQAISYEQYF

clone size: .
V gene: TRBV30
J gene: TRBJ1-3
D gene: .
CDR3 DNA: TGTGCCTGGAGTGTATGGGGCGCAGACACCATATATTTT
CDR3 protein: CAWSVWGADTIYF

clone size: .
V gene: TRBV7-2
J gene: TRBJ2-5
D gene: TRBD2
CDR3 DNA: TGTGCCAGCAGCCAATGGAGACTAGCCGGGGAGACCCAGTACTTC
CDR3 protein: CASSQWRLAGETQYF

clone size: .
V gene: TRBV7-2
J gene: TRBJ2-1
D gene: .
CDR3 DNA: TGTGCCAGCAGCTTAGCGGGGATTAGATACAATGAGCAGTTCTTC
CDR3 protein: CASSLAGIRYNEQFF

clone size: .
V gene: TRBV7-2
J gene: TRBJ2-1
D gene: TRBD2
CDR3 DNA: TGTGCCAGCAGCCTAAGCGGGAGGGCCGGAAATGAGCAGTTCTTC
CDR3 protein: CASSLSGRAGNEQFF

clone size: .
V gene: TRBV5-4
J gene: TRBJ1-5
D gene: .
CDR3 DNA: TGTGCCAGCAGCTTGAGGGGGAACAATCAGCCCCAGCATTTT
CDR3 protein: CASSLRGNNQPQHF

clone size: .
V gene: TRBV2
J gene: TRBJ2-3
D gene: .
CDR3 DNA: TGTGCCAGCGGCTCCAGGGGCGGCACAGATACGCAGTATTTT
CDR3 protein: CASGSRGGTDTQYF

clone size: .
V gene: TRBV7-2
J gene: TRBJ2-1
D gene: .
CDR3 DNA: TGTGCCAGCAGCTTAGGTCTAGCCGAGCAGTTCTTC
CDR3 protein: CASSLGLAEQFF

clone size: few
V gene: TRBV11-2
J gene: TRBJ1-6
D gene: .
CDR3 DNA: TGTGCCAGCAGCTTCCAGGGTGGTAATTCACCCCTCCACTTT
CDR3 protein: CASSFQGGNSPLHF

clone size: many
V gene: TRBV5-6
J gene: TRBJ2-7
D gene: TRBD1
CDR3 DNA: TGTGCCAGCAGCTCGACAGGGCGCTACGAGCAGTACTTC
CDR3 protein: CASSSTGRYEQYF

clone size: .
V gene: TRBV15
J gene: TRBJ1-5
D gene: .
CDR3 DNA: TGTGCCACCAGCAGGGGGTATAGCAATCAGCCCCAGCATTTT
CDR3 protein: CATSRGYSNQPQHF

clone size: .
V gene: TRBV19
J gene: TRBJ2-2
D gene: TRBD2
CDR3 DNA: TGTGCCAGTAGTCCCCGGGGGGGCTTTACGCTAGCGGGAGCCACCGGGGAGCTGTTTTTT
CDR3 protein: CASSPRGGFTLAGATGELFF

clone size: .
V gene: TRBV6-1
J gene: TRBJ1-3
D gene: TRBD1
CDR3 DNA: TGTGCCAGCAGTGAGTCGGGACAGCCCCGTCGCTCTGGAAACACCATATATTTT
CDR3 protein: CASSESGQPRRSGNTIYF

clone size: .
V gene: TRBV28
J gene: TRBJ2-5
D gene: .
CDR3 DNA: TGTGCCAGCAGTTTCAGGGGCCAGGAGGAGACCCAGTACTTC
CDR3 protein: CASSFRGQEETQYF